The rows below give T cell receptor beta chains drawn from one sample of a study of T cells in Graves' hyperthyroidism and ophthalmopathy. TCRdb analysed the multiplex PCR reads with MiXCR anew, one entry per CDR3 protein. The sample consists of approximately 430,000 distinct CDR3 sequences, around 16% of them appearing once. Sample: blood. Receptors originate from a woman under 30 with Graves' hyperthyroidism. Each CDR3 is given with its conserved first and last residue. Fields, in order: clone size, D gene, V gene, J gene, CDR3 DNA, CDR3 protein. A D gene is named only where the DNA matches it firmly. Size tells how often a clone was seen (once, few, many) or the class of an expanded clone, and some rows leave it out.

size: .; D: .; V: TRBV20-1; J: TRBJ2-5; DNA: TGCAGTGCTCGCCCCGGGGCAGAGACCCAGTACTTC; CDR3: CSARPGAETQYF
size: many; D: .; V: TRBV12-3/TRBV12-4; J: TRBJ1-4; DNA: TGTGCCAGCAGGTTAATACAGGGACCGCATGGTGAAAAACTGTTTTTT; CDR3: CASRLIQGPHGEKLFF
size: few; D: TRBD2; V: TRBV20-1; J: TRBJ2-4; DNA: TGCAGTGCTAGAGACCGGCGGGGGGGGCCGAAAAACATTCAGTACTTC; CDR3: CSARDRRGGPKNIQYF
size: few; D: .; V: TRBV10-3; J: TRBJ1-6; DNA: TGTGCCATCAGTGAAGGGTTCAGTAATTCACCCCTCCACTTT; CDR3: CAISEGFSNSPLHF
size: .; D: .; V: TRBV11-2; J: TRBJ1-4; DNA: TGTGCCAGCAGGAACCCCAGGCAACCCCCGCAAAAACTGTTTTTT; CDR3: CASRNPRQPPQKLFF
size: many; D: TRBD1; V: TRBV6-1; J: TRBJ1-1; DNA: TGTGCCAGCAGGGGGGGGACAGGGAACACTGAAGCTTTCTTT; CDR3: CASRGGTGNTEAFF
size: .; D: TRBD1; V: TRBV9; J: TRBJ1-1; DNA: TGTGCCAGCAGCGCGGCCGGGACAGGGATGAACACTGAAGCTTTCTTT; CDR3: CASSAAGTGMNTEAFF
size: many; D: .; V: TRBV20-1; J: TRBJ1-1; DNA: TGCAGTGCTAGAGTTCGAGGGACTGAAGCTTTCTTT; CDR3: CSARVRGTEAFF
size: many; D: .; V: TRBV12-3/TRBV12-4; J: TRBJ2-5; DNA: TGTGCCAGCAGTTTATCGGGGCAGCAAGAGACCCAGTACTTC; CDR3: CASSLSGQQETQYF
size: many; D: .; V: TRBV6-5; J: TRBJ1-2; DNA: TGTGCCAGCAGTTACGGGAGAGCTAACTATGGCTACACCTTC; CDR3: CASSYGRANYGYTF
size: many; D: .; V: TRBV7-3; J: TRBJ1-5; DNA: TGTGCCAGCAGCTTTTTACAGGGATATAGCAATCAGCCCCAGCATTTT; CDR3: CASSFLQGYSNQPQHF
size: many; D: .; V: TRBV20-1; J: TRBJ1-2; DNA: TGCAGTGCCACGGCTGAGGGGGTTGGCTACACCTTC; CDR3: CSATAEGVGYTF
size: few; D: .; V: TRBV6-2/TRBV6-3; J: TRBJ2-5; DNA: TGTGCCAGCAGTTACCGAACAGGGAAGGAGACCCAGTACTTC; CDR3: CASSYRTGKETQYF
size: many; D: TRBD2; V: TRBV28; J: TRBJ2-5; DNA: TGTGCCAGCAACCCCCTTGCGGGAGACTTGACCCAAGAGACCCAGTACTTC; CDR3: CASNPLAGDLTQETQYF
size: once; D: TRBD2; V: TRBV12-3/TRBV12-4; J: TRBJ2-2; DNA: TGTGCCAGCAGTTACCTAGCGGGGGGCGGGAACACCGGGGAGCTGTTTTTT; CDR3: CASSYLAGGGNTGELFF
size: .; D: .; V: TRBV14; J: TRBJ1-6; DNA: TGTGCCAGCAGCGCCCGACTGGGGAATTCACCCCTCCACTTT; CDR3: CASSARLGNSPLHF
size: .; D: .; V: TRBV15; J: TRBJ1-3; DNA: TGTGCCACCAGCAGAGCCCCACAGGGAGCTGGAAACACCATATATTTT; CDR3: CATSRAPQGAGNTIYF
size: many; D: .; V: TRBV20-1; J: TRBJ2-4; DNA: TGCAGTGCTCTTCGGGAGACCTTAGCCAAAAACATTCAGTACTTC; CDR3: CSALRETLAKNIQYF